What follows is one TCR beta chain and its context. Its antigen is still unknown. A read error may account for a junction end that differs from germline. Germline lookup yields CDR1 SNHLY and CDR2 FYNNEI. The CDR3 totals 15 residues. Some clones are missing from TCRdb's copy, which holds only in-frame ones; the method was immunoSEQ multiplex PCR. The sample shows fewer than 20,000 clones, under 95% of them seen only once. This sample is drawn from a study of monozygotic twins with cystic fibrosis. About the research overall: Library input was about 3.3 micrograms of fragmented DNA, with approximately 15 PCR cycles. Study-wide points: Clonality was generally low (median about 0.0095), higher in the most severe patients. Monozygotic CF twin pairs shared significantly more nucleotide-identical clonotypes than unrelated CF individuals did. In 13 of 16 pairs, V gene usage was closest to the co-twin's.

The sample consisted of blood. The gene calls are TRBV2 and TRBJ2-3, with 10 bases identical to TRBD2. The receptor was derived from a girl aged 2 to 9 with cystic fibrosis. As DNA, the CDR3 is TGTGCCAGCAGAGAAGGGACTAGCGGCACAGATACGCAGTATTTT. This gives the protein CASREGTSGTDTQYF.